This TCR beta chain was captured by sequencing in a study of shared clonotypes between healthy human individuals. Whole-study findings and limits: Large depth notwithstanding, sorted-subset sequencing proved incomplete by rarefaction.

All of the donors resided in Nashville, Tennessee, and each was a Caucasian adult. The study separated CD4+ cells into CD45RA+ naive and CD45RA-negative memory subsets. The germline gives CDR1 SNHLY, CDR2 FYNNEI. The V gene end was trimmed by 7 bases and the J gene end by 6 bases; junction bases not matched to a gene: 2. This CDR3 region has 12 residues. At deep level, the assay was performed. The assay was immunoSEQ multiplex PCR, and TCRdb's table has in-frame clones only and misses some. The sample contains over 1.4 million clones, 96% of which appear only once. Comment on this clone: Its antigen is still unknown.

This receptor was identified in a man aged 25-45 years in good health. This chain uses TRBV2 with TRBJ2-4; 8 bases agree with TRBD2. The sample consisted of naive CD4+ T cells sorted from blood. Subset of the sample: CD45RA+ positively selected. The DNA for the CDR3 is TGTGCCAGCACCCGGGAGGGAAACATTCAGTACTTC. Amino acid sequence: CASTREGNIQYF.